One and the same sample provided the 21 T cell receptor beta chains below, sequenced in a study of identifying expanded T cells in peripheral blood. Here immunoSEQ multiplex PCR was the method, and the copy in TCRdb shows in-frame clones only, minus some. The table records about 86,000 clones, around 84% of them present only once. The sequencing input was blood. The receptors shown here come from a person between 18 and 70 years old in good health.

Here the CDR3 reads CASSVPGQGSYEQYF. The CDR3 coding sequence is TGTGCCAGTAGTGTCCCGGGACAGGGGTCCTACGAGCAGTACTTC. This chain uses TRBV19 with TRBJ2-7; 10 bases map to TRBD1. The CDR3 runs to 15 residues. V shed 5 bases and J 1 base; nucleotides not matched to a gene: 5. Germline values: CDR1 LNHDA, CDR2 SQIVND (reference sequence).

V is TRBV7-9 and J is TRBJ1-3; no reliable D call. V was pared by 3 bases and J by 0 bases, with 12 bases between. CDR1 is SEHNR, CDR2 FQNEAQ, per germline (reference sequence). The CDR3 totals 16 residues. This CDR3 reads CASSFLKGYSGNTIYF. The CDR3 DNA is TGTGCCAGCAGCTTCCTCAAGGGATACTCTGGAAACACCATATATTTT.

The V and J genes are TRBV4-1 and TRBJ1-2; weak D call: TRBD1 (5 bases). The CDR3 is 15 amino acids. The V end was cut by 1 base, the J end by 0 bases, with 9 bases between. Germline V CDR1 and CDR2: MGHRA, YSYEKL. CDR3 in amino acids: CASSQGQQANYGYTF. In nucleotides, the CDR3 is TGCGCCAGCAGCCAAGGACAGCAAGCTAACTATGGCTACACCTTC.

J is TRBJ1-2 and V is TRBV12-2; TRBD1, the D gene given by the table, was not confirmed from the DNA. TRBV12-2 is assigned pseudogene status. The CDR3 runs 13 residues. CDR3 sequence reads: CASRPRQPYGYTF. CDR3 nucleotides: TGTGCAAGTCGGCCCAGACAGCCCTATGGCTACACCTTC.

The CDR3 bases are TGTGCCAGCGGACCAATCGATCAGGGGAGATATCTTGAAGCTTTCTTT. Translating gives CASGPIDQGRYLEAFF. The genes are TRBV28 and TRBJ1-1; weak D call: TRBD1 (6 bases). Germline lookup yields CDR1 MDHEN and CDR2 SYDVKM. V was pared by 8 bases and J by 7 bases, with 26 bases between. The CDR3 covers 16 residues. Combining the CDR3 with reference TRBV28 and TRBJ1-1 gives the whole variable domain DVKVTQSSRYLVKRTGEKVFLECVQDMDHENMFWYRQDPGLGLRLIYFSYDVKMKEKGDIPEGYSVSREKKERFSLILESASTNQTSMYLCASGPIDQGRYLEAFFGQGTRLTVV.

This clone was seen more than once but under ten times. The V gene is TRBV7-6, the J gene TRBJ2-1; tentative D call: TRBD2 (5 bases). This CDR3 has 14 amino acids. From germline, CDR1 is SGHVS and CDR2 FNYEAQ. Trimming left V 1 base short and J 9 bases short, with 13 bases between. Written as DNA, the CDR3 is TGTGCCAGCAGCTTAGATTTTACTAGTCGTGAGCAGTTCTTC. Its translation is CASSLDFTSREQFF.

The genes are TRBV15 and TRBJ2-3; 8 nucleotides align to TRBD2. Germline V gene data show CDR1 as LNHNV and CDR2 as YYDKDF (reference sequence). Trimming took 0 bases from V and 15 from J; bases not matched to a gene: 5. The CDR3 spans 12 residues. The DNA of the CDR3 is TGTGCCACCAGCAGAGATGGACTAGCTGCATATTTT. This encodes CATSRDGLAAYF.

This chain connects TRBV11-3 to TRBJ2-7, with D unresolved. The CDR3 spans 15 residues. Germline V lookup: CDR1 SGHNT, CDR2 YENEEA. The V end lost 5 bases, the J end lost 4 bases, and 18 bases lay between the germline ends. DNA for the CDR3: TGTGCCAGCAGCGCCAACCCCGGGCCCCAATACGAGCAGTACTTC. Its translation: CASSANPGPQYEQYF.

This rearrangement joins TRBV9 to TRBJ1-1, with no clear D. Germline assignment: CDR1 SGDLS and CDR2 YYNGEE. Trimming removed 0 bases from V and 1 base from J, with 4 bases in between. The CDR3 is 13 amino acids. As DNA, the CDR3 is TGTGCCAGCAGCGTAGCTTGGAACACTGAAGCTTTCTTT. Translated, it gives CASSVAWNTEAFF. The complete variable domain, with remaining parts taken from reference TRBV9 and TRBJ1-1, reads DSGVTQTPKHLITATGQRVTLRCSPRSGDLSVYWYQQSLDQGLQFLIQYYNGEERAKGNILERFSAQQFPDLHSELNLSSLELGDSALYFCASSVAWNTEAFFGQGTRLTVV.

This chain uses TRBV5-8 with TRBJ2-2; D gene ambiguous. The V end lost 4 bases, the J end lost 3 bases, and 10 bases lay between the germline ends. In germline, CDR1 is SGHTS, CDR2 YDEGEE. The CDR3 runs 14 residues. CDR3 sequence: CASSLRAYTGELFF. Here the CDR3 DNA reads TGTGCCAGCAGCCTCCGGGCCTACACCGGGGAGCTGTTTTTT. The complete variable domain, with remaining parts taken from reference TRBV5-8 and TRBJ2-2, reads EAGVTQSPTHLIKTRGQQATLRCSPISGHTSVYWYQQALGLGLQFLLWYDEGEERNRGNFPPRFSGRQFPNYSSELNVNALELEDSALYLCASSLRAYTGELFFGEGSRLTVL.

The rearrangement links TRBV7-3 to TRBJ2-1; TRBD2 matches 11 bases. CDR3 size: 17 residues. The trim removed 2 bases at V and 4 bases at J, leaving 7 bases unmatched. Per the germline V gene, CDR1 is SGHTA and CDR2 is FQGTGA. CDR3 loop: CASSLRSTSGGYNEQFF. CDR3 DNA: TGTGCCAGCAGCTTACGGAGTACTAGCGGGGGTTACAATGAGCAGTTCTTC.

Here the CDR3 DNA reads TGTGCCAGCAGCTTAGACTGGGGACGGGCATTTTTCTCTGGGGCCAACGTCCTGACTTTC. It encodes CASSLDWGRAFFSGANVLTF. The chain couples TRBV11-2 to TRBJ2-6, with D possibly called TRBD1 or TRBD2 (5 bases each). Germline values: CDR1 SGHAT, CDR2 FQNNGV. Trimming removed 0 bases from V and 0 bases from J, with 18 bases in between. The CDR3 sequence is 20 residues long.

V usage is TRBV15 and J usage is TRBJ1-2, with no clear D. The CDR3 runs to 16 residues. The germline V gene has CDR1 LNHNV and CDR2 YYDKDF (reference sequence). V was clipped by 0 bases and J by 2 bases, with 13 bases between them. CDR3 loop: CATSRDVQTTNYGYTF. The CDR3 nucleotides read TGTGCCACCAGCAGAGATGTACAGACAACCAACTATGGCTACACCTTC.

The CDR3 nucleotides read TGTGCCAGTAGACAGGGAACCTATAATTCACCCCTCCACTTT. Protein product: CASRQGTYNSPLHF. The genes are TRBV19 and TRBJ1-6; D possibly corresponds to TRBD1 (6 bases). This CDR3 has 14 amino acids. V lost 6 bases and J 2 bases, leaving 8 bases between the germline ends. The germline gives CDR1 LNHDA, CDR2 SQIVND (reference sequence).

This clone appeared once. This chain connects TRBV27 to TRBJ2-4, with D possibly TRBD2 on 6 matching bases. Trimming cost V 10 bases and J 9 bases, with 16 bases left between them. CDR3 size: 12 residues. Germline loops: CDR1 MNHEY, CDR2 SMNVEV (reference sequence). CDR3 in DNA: TGTGCCATTAGAGGGAGGTTAGGCATTCAGTACTTC. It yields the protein CAIRGRLGIQYF.

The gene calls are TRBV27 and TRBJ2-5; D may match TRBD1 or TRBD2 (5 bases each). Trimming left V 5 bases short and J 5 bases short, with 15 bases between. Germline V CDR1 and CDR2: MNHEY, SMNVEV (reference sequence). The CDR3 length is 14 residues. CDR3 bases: TGTGCCAGCAGTAAAAGGGACCATACGGAGACCCAGTACTTC. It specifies CASSKRDHTETQYF.

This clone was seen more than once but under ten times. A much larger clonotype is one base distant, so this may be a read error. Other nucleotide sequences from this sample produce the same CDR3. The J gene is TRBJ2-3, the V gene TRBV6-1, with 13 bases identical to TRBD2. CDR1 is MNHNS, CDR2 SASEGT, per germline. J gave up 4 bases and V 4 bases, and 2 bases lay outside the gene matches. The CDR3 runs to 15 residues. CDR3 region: CASSGLAGGPDTQYF. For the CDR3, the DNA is TGTGCCAGCAGTGGACTAGCGGGGGGCCCAGATACGCAGTATTTT.

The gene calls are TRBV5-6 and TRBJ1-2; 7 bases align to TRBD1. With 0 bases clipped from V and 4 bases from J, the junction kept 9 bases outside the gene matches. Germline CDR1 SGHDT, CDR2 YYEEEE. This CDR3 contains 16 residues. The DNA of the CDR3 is TGTGCCAGCAGCTTGGGAACAGGGGCGAACCTCTATGGCTACACCTTC. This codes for CASSLGTGANLYGYTF.

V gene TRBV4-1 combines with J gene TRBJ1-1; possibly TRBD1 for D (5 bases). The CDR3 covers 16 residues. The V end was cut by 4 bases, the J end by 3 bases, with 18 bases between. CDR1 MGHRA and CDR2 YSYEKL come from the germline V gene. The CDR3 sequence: CASSPNVGDRDTEAFF. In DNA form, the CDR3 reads TGCGCCAGCAGCCCGAATGTAGGGGATCGGGACACTGAAGCTTTCTTT.

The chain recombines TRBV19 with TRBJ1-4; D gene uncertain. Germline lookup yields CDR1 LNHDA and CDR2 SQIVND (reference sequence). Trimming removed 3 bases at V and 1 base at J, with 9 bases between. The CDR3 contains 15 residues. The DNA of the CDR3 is TGTGCCAGTAGTATCCCCTTTGGAACTAATGAAAAACTGTTTTTT. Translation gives CASSIPFGTNEKLFF. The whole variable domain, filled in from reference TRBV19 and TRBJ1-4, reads DGGITQSPKYLFRKEGQNVTLSCEQNLNHDAMYWYRQDPGQGLRLIYYSQIVNDFQKGDIAEGYSVSREKKESFPLTVTSAQKNPTAFYLCASSIPFGTNEKLFFGSGTQLSVL.

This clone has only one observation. CDR3 bases: TGTGCCAGCAGCTTTGGGGTGAGACTCGGCAATGAGCAGTTCTTC. It translates to CASSFGVRLGNEQFF. This chain links TRBV11-3 with TRBJ2-1; no firm D call. Trimming left V 3 bases short and J 6 bases short, with 15 bases between. CDR1 and CDR2 (germline): SGHNT, YENEEA. The CDR3 spans 15 residues.